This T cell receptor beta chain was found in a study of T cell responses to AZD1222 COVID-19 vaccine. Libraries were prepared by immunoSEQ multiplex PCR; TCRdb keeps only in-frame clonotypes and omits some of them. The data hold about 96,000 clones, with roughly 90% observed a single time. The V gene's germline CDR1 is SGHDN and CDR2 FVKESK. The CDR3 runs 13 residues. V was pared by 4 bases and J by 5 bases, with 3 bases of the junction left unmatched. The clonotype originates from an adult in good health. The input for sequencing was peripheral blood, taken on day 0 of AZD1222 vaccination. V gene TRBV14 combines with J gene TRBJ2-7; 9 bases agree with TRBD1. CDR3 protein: CASSRDRDDEQYF. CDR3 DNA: TGTGCCAGCAGCCGGGACAGGGACGACGAGCAGTACTTC.